The 15 T cell receptor beta chains below come from one sample, sequenced in a study of cytomegalovirus exposure and HLA in healthy donors. The PCR made use of 60 Vbeta and 13 Jbeta primers. Only in-frame clones appear in the TCRdb table, and some are missing; sequencing was by immunoSEQ multiplex PCR. The sample has 150,000 to 200,000 clones, around 82% seen once. The specimen was PBMCs. Every receptor here comes from a woman aged 45-59 years in good health and CMV-seropositive.

V usage is TRBV5-1 and J usage is TRBJ1-1; 8 bases agree with TRBD1. After removal of 5 bases from V and 5 bases from J, the junction contained 8 bases not matched to a gene. The germline gives CDR1 SGHRS, CDR2 YFSETQ. CDR3 length: 14 residues. The CDR3 bases are TGCGCCAGCAGTTTTAAACAGGGGGAAACTGAAGCTTTCTTT. It yields the protein CASSFKQGETEAFF.

This clone was counted between two and nine times. V gene TRBV14 combines with J gene TRBJ1-1; no clear D gene. V was trimmed by 2 bases and J by 1 base, leaving 8 bases between them. The germline V gene encodes CDR1 SGHDN and CDR2 FVKESK. The CDR3 length is 14 residues. In DNA form, the CDR3 reads TGTGCCAGCAGCCAATGGCAAGAGAACACTGAAGCTTTCTTT. Translated: CASSQWQENTEAFF.

The V gene is TRBV29-1, the J gene TRBJ1-2, with 7 bases aligning to TRBD1. Trimming cost V 4 bases and J 2 bases; bases outside gene matches: 7. The CDR3 extends over 14 amino acids. CDR1 is SQVTM and CDR2 is ANQGSEA in the germline V gene. The CDR3 here is CSVGPQGTNYGYTF. CDR3 nucleotide sequence: TGCAGCGTTGGCCCACAGGGGACCAACTATGGCTACACCTTC. Full variable domain (rest looked up from reference TRBV29-1 and TRBJ1-2): SAVISQKPSRDICQRGTSLTIQCQVDSQVTMMFWYRQQPGQSLTLIATANQGSEATYESGFVIDKFPISRPNLTFSTLTVSNMSPEDSSIYLCSVGPQGTNYGYTFGSGTRLTVV.

This clone was observed a single time. The V call is TRBV18, the J call TRBJ1-1; D is ambiguous. Germline V gives CDR1 KGHSH, CDR2 LQKENI. The CDR3 spans 12 residues. Between the trimmed V and J ends, which lost 6 bases and 2 bases, there was a span of 7 bases. CDR3 coding DNA: TGTGCCAGCTCCCGAGGAAACACTGAAGCTTTCTTT. It specifies CASSRGNTEAFF.

This sequence joins TRBV30 and TRBJ2-5; 12 bases line up with TRBD2. With 5 bases clipped from V and 4 bases from J, the junction kept 5 bases outside the gene matches. The CDR3 consists of 14 residues. The germline CDR1 and CDR2 sequences are GTSNPN and SVGIG (reference sequence). The CDR3 DNA follows: TGTGCCTGGGCTAGCGGGGGGGCTCGAGAGACCCAGTACTTC. Its translation: CAWASGGARETQYF.

This clone appeared a few times. The chain couples TRBV10-3 to TRBJ1-6; maybe TRBD1 (5 bases). The CDR3 covers 14 residues. Germline V gene data show CDR1 as ENHRY and CDR2 as SYGVKD. V lost 2 bases to trimming and J lost 7 bases, with 9 bases between them. Here the CDR3 DNA reads TGTGCCATCAGTGAGAGGGGTATAAATTCACCCCTCCACTTT. As protein: CAISERGINSPLHF.

The chain joins TRBV10-3 to TRBJ2-5; D remains unclear. Trimming stripped 3 bases from V and 3 bases from J, with 5 bases between. This CDR3 region has 12 residues. Per the germline V gene, CDR1 is ENHRY and CDR2 is SYGVKD. The CDR3 DNA reads as TGTGCCATCAGTGACACAGAAGAGACCCAGTACTTC. Protein sequence: CAISDTEETQYF.

This sequence joins TRBV5-1 and TRBJ2-1; the match to TRBD2 covers 11 bases. The germline V gene has CDR1 SGHRS and CDR2 YFSETQ. The V and J ends lost 4 bases and 7 bases, in that order; junction bases with no gene match: 10. CDR3 length: 16 amino acids. CDR3 sequence reads: CASSLIAGGQINEQFF. DNA for the CDR3: TGCGCCAGCAGCCTCATAGCGGGGGGGCAGATTAATGAGCAGTTCTTC.

The chain carries TRBV5-6 and TRBJ1-4; 8 bases agree with TRBD1. There are 16 residues in the CDR3. J was trimmed by 2 bases and V by 3 bases; bases with no gene match: 6. Germline CDR1 and CDR2: SGHDT and YYEEEE. In nucleotides, the CDR3 is TGTGCCAGCAGCTGGGGGACAGGCGCGACTAATGAAAAACTGTTTTTT. Its protein is CASSWGTGATNEKLFF. Combining the CDR3 with reference TRBV5-6 and TRBJ1-4 gives the whole variable domain DAGVTQSPTHLIKTRGQQVTLRCSPKSGHDTVSWYQQALGQGPQFIFQYYEEEERQRGNFPDRFSGHQFPNYSSELNVNALLLGDSALYLCASSWGTGATNEKLFFGSGTQLSVL.

This clone appeared a single time. The chain recombines TRBV7-9 with TRBJ1-5, with D possibly TRBD1 on 6 matching bases. Germline CDR1 is SEHNR and CDR2 is FQNEAQ (reference sequence). V lost 1 base, J lost 7 bases, and 14 bases lay in between. The CDR3 covers 15 residues. CDR3 residues: CASSLEGGGSQPQHF. The DNA of the CDR3 is TGTGCCAGCAGCTTAGAAGGGGGAGGGAGCCAGCCCCAGCATTTT.

The CDR3: CASRGLAGSYEQYF. CDR3 in DNA: TGCGCCAGCAGGGGACTAGCGGGGTCCTACGAGCAGTACTTC. This chain joins TRBV5-1 and TRBJ2-7; 13 bases are a match to TRBD2. The CDR3 spans 14 residues. The germline gives CDR1 SGHRS, CDR2 YFSETQ. V lost 5 bases, J lost 1 base, and 0 bases stayed unmatched.

The sample holds a few counts of this clone. The junction shows a germline mismatch at one end, possibly a read error. The rearrangement joins TRBV30 to TRBJ2-3; 15 nucleotides line up with TRBD2. The CDR3 is made up of 14 amino acids. From germline, CDR1 is GTSNPN and CDR2 SVGIG (reference sequence). DNA for the CDR3: TGTGCTTGGACTAGCGGGGGGGTCACAGATACGCAGTATTTT. The encoded protein is CAWTSGGVTDTQYF.

The chain couples TRBV18 to TRBJ2-3, with 12 positions matching TRBD2. Germline V gene data show CDR1 as KGHSH and CDR2 as LQKENI. The CDR3 contains 17 residues. V shed 0 bases and J 2 bases; nucleotides not matched to a gene: 3. The CDR3 loop is CASSPPRLAGDTDTQYF. The CDR3 DNA reads TGTGCCAGCTCACCACCTCGACTAGCGGGAGACACAGATACGCAGTATTTT.

The genes are TRBV25-1 and TRBJ1-4, with a possible D match to TRBD1 (6 bases). Germline-derived CDR1 and CDR2 are MGHDK and SYGVNS. The CDR3 consists of 17 residues. V was pared by 1 base and J by 5 bases, with 17 bases between. CDR3 sequence (DNA): TGTGCCAGCAGTGAATGGTCAATAGGGACAAGAAATGAAAAACTGTTTTTT. It yields the protein CASSEWSIGTRNEKLFF.

This chain links TRBV9 with TRBJ1-6; no clear D. The CDR3 sequence is 16 residues long. V dropped 4 bases and J dropped 0 bases, with 11 bases sitting between them. Germline V gene data show CDR1 as SGDLS and CDR2 as YYNGEE. Written as DNA, the CDR3 is TGTGCCAGCAGCCCGTTCTTATCCTCCTATAATTCACCCCTCCACTTT. Its translation: CASSPFLSSYNSPLHF.